The entry that follows covers one TCR beta chain sequence. A read error likely explains this, since a far larger clone differs by one base. The CDR3 is 14 residues long. CDR1 and CDR2 from the germline V gene are SGDLS and YYNGEE. Losses at the gene ends were 4 bases for V and 3 bases for J; bases not matched to a gene: 3. Produced via immunoSEQ multiplex PCR; TCRdb's table is partial and in-frame only. This table has some 500,000 clones, 75% to 80% appearing once. This sample is part of a study of shared clonotypes between healthy human individuals. The chain recombines TRBV9 with TRBJ1-2, with 10 bases matching TRBD1. The sequenced sample consisted of PBMCs. The clonotype comes from a woman in her forties in good health. Some clones in this sample may be carry-over from other donors' samples. DNA for the CDR3: TGTGCCAGCAGCCCGGACAGGGGGGACTATGGCTACACCTTC. Its protein product is CASSPDRGDYGYTF.